The 30 T cell receptor beta chains in this list originate from one sample, sequenced in a study of shared clonotypes between healthy human individuals. Assay used: immunoSEQ multiplex PCR; TCRdb lists only in-frame clones, some missing. Altogether approximately 2.5 million clones are present, around 90% being singletons, with the ten largest covering about 0.13%. The source material was naive CD4+ T cells sorted from blood. Subset described: CD45RA+ positively selected. These receptors were obtained from a man aged 18 to 30 in good health.

The V and J genes are TRBV15 and TRBJ2-2; 12 nucleotides agree with TRBD1. The trim removed 4 bases at V and 4 bases at J, leaving 10 bases unmatched. The CDR3 contains 18 residues. CDR1 LNHNV and CDR2 YYDKDF come from the germline V gene (reference sequence). The CDR3 DNA is TGTGCCACCAGCAAACTGCTGGGACAGGGGGCGCGCACCGGGGAGCTGTTTTTT. This sequence encodes CATSKLLGQGARTGELFF.

The chain employs TRBV9 and TRBJ1-1; D possibly corresponds to TRBD1 (6 bases). V was trimmed by 0 bases and J by 0 bases, leaving 21 bases between them. The CDR3 length is 19 residues. From germline, CDR1 is SGDLS and CDR2 YYNGEE. The DNA of the CDR3 is TGTGCCAGCAGCGTAGCAGGGAGGGGGGCGGAGGATCTGAACACTGAAGCTTTCTTT. This gives the protein CASSVAGRGAEDLNTEAFF. Full variable domain (rest looked up from reference TRBV9 and TRBJ1-1): DSGVTQTPKHLITATGQRVTLRCSPRSGDLSVYWYQQSLDQGLQFLIQYYNGEERAKGNILERFSAQQFPDLHSELNLSSLELGDSALYFCASSVAGRGAEDLNTEAFFGQGTRLTVV.

The genes are TRBV6-4 and TRBJ2-7; 7 bases fit TRBD2. Per germline, CDR1 MRHNA and CDR2 SNTAGT. V lost 8 bases, J lost 0 bases, and 10 bases stayed unmatched. The CDR3 is made up of 15 amino acids. DNA of the CDR3: TGTGCCAGCCTCCCGGGGAAGCGGGACTCCTACGAGCAGTACTTC. Encoded protein: CASLPGKRDSYEQYF.

This clone came up once. The V call is TRBV7-2, the J call TRBJ2-1; 11 nucleotides agree with TRBD2. V shed 2 bases, J shed 10 bases, and the junction held 16 bases outside the gene matches. CDR1 is SGHTA, CDR2 FQGNSA, per germline. The CDR3 is 18 amino acids. DNA of the CDR3: TGTGCCAGCAGCTTAAATCGGGTGGGTAGCGGGAGGGCCGGGGAGCAGTTCTTC. It codes for CASSLNRVGSGRAGEQFF. Full variable domain (outside the CDR3, taken from reference TRBV7-2 and TRBJ2-1): GAGVSQSPSNKVTEKGKDVELRCDPISGHTALYWYRQSLGQGLEFLIYFQGNSAPDKSGLPSDRFSAERTGGSVSTLTIQRTQQEDSAVYLCASSLNRVGSGRAGEQFFGPGTRLTVL.

In this sample, this clone turned up once. The J gene is TRBJ1-2, the V gene TRBV30; 11 nucleotides match TRBD1. CDR1 and CDR2 from the germline V gene are GTSNPN and SVGIG (reference sequence). Trimming cost V 2 bases and J 5 bases; bases outside gene matches: 10. The CDR3 is 16 residues long. The CDR3 sequence is CAWSFPPDRGLYGYTF. The DNA for the CDR3 is TGTGCCTGGAGTTTCCCCCCGGACAGGGGGCTGTATGGCTACACCTTC.

This chain connects TRBV21-1 to TRBJ2-1; TRBD2 reflects the table's D call only, with no check against the DNA. TRBV21-1 is classified as a pseudogene. The CDR3 loop spans 16 amino acids. This chain's CDR3 is CASSPPGLAIYNEQFF. In DNA, the CDR3 is TGTGCCAGCAGCCCCCCGGGACTAGCGATCTACAATGAGCAGTTCTTC.

The rearrangement joins TRBV6-6 to TRBJ2-1; unclear D gene. The CDR3 has 14 amino acids. The germline V gene encodes CDR1 MNHNY and CDR2 SVGAGI (reference sequence). Trimming stripped 0 bases from V and 4 bases from J, with 7 bases between. The DNA of the CDR3 is TGTGCCAGCAGTTACTCCGCTAGGTACAATGAGCAGTTCTTC. Residues: CASSYSARYNEQFF.

The rearrangement joins TRBV12-5 to TRBJ1-3; D not certain. Trimming took 0 bases from V and 2 from J, leaving 5 bases between them. Germline loops: CDR1 LGHNT, CDR2 FRNRAP. The CDR3 length is 14 residues. CDR3 protein: CASGLVPPGNTIYF. The CDR3 DNA follows: TGTGCTAGTGGTTTGGTACCCCCTGGAAACACCATATATTTT.

The chain recombines TRBV18 with TRBJ1-3; D is perhaps TRBD1 (6 bases). Germline lookup yields CDR1 KGHSH and CDR2 LQKENI. The CDR3 covers 16 residues. V was trimmed by 1 base and J by 7 bases, leaving 17 bases between them. The CDR3 region has the DNA TGTGCCAGCTCACCACAACCCACCGGCGACAGGAACACCATATATTTT. It codes for CASSPQPTGDRNTIYF.

This chain uses TRBV5-4 with TRBJ2-4; D possibly corresponds to TRBD2 (6 bases). The V and J ends lost 0 bases and 8 bases respectively, with 9 bases between them. The germline V gene has CDR1 SGHNT and CDR2 YYREEE (reference sequence). The CDR3 length is 13 residues. Here the CDR3 reads CASSLAGGDIQYF. CDR3 coding DNA: TGTGCCAGCAGCTTGGCCGGCGGGGACATTCAGTACTTC.

On this clone itself: The same CDR3 is also encoded by other DNA sequences in this sample. V gene TRBV5-1 combines with J gene TRBJ1-5; D not certain. Germline CDR1 reads SGHRS; CDR2 reads YFSETQ. CDR3 size: 13 residues. V was cut by 0 bases and J by 6 bases, with 7 bases left in between. In DNA, the CDR3 is TGCGCCAGCAGCTTGGAGGGAAGTCAGCCCCAGCATTTT. It encodes CASSLEGSQPQHF.

The chain has TRBV5-7 and TRBJ1-5; no definite D call. TRBV5-7 is noted as an ORF with a role that remains uncertain. CDR3 length: 15 amino acids. The germline V and J ends were trimmed by 0 bases and 1 base, with 8 bases remaining between them. CDR3 nucleotide sequence: TGTGCCAGCAGCTTGGCGTCGGGGAGCAATCAGCCCCAGCATTTT. Amino acid sequence: CASSLASGSNQPQHF.

The chain couples TRBV2 to TRBJ1-1; tentative D call: TRBD1 (5 bases). Per the germline V gene, CDR1 is SNHLY and CDR2 is FYNNEI. This CDR3 has 11 amino acids. V was shortened by 8 bases and J by 8 bases, with 12 bases between the two germline ends. CDR3 nucleotide sequence: TGTGCCAGCGCAGGGTTCACAGAAGCTTTCTTT. Translating gives CASAGFTEAFF.

The J gene is TRBJ1-3, the V gene TRBV12-5; TRBD1 agrees at 7 bases. CDR1 is LGHNT and CDR2 is FRNRAP in the germline V gene. This CDR3 spans 20 amino acids. V gave up 2 bases and J gave up 0 bases; unmatched junction bases: 16. The chain's CDR3 is CASGLTPKRDSFISGNTIYF. CDR3 DNA sequence: TGTGCTAGTGGTTTGACCCCGAAACGGGACAGCTTCATCTCTGGAAACACCATATATTTT.

The CDR3 sequence: CASSEYSGDLAEQFF. The CDR3, as DNA: TGTGCCAGCAGTGAATATTCGGGGGATTTGGCTGAGCAGTTCTTC. The rearrangement links TRBV25-1 to TRBJ2-1, with D perhaps matching TRBD2 (6 bases). CDR1 and CDR2 from the germline V gene are MGHDK and SYGVNS. The CDR3 sequence is 15 residues long. V lost 0 bases, J lost 9 bases, and 15 bases lay in between.

The CDR3 DNA is TGTGCCATCAGTGAGCCCAGGGGAGAGACCCAGTACTTC. Its translation is CAISEPRGETQYF. The V and J genes are TRBV10-3 and TRBJ2-5, with D perhaps TRBD1 (6 bases). Germline V gene lookup returns CDR1 ENHRY and CDR2 SYGVKD. Trimming removed 2 bases at V and 4 bases at J, with 8 bases between. This CDR3 is built from 13 residues.

The V and J genes are TRBV10-3 and TRBJ2-7, with 9 bases aligning to TRBD2. The CDR3 is 13 amino acids. CDR1 and CDR2 (germline): ENHRY, SYGVKD. V shed 10 bases, J shed 3 bases, and the junction held 7 bases outside the gene matches. CDR3 nucleotides: TGTGCCACCGAGCGGGGGGAAAGCTACGAGCAGTACTTC. This codes for CATERGESYEQYF.

The genes are TRBV18 and TRBJ1-4; 8 nucleotides agree with TRBD1. With V trimmed by 3 bases and J by 8 bases, 5 bases remained unmatched. CDR1 and CDR2 (germline): KGHSH, LQKENI. CDR3 length equals 14 residues. Written as DNA, the CDR3 is TGTGCCAGCTCACCGGGACAGGTTCTGGAAAAACTGTTTTTT. This gives the protein CASSPGQVLEKLFF.

This clone was counted a single time. The chain combines TRBV15 with TRBJ2-3; 11 bases are a match to TRBD2. The trim removed 5 bases at V and 8 bases at J, leaving 18 bases unmatched. This CDR3 contains 18 residues. Per germline, CDR1 LNHNV and CDR2 YYDKDF (reference sequence). The CDR3 DNA reads TGTGCCACCAGCCGAGGGGTTGACCTAGCGGGAGGCGGGGGTACGCAGTATTTT. Translating it yields CATSRGVDLAGGGGTQYF.

Worth noting for this clone: The sample carries other DNA sequences with the same CDR3. This chain uses TRBV18 with TRBJ2-5; D is undetermined. Trimming removed 2 bases at V and 4 bases at J, with 8 bases between. There are 13 residues in the CDR3. The germline gives CDR1 KGHSH, CDR2 LQKENI. The chain's CDR3 is CASSPLVAETQYF. In DNA form, the CDR3 reads TGTGCCAGCTCACCATTAGTGGCAGAGACCCAGTACTTC.

The chain carries TRBV6-5 and TRBJ2-7; 9 nucleotides align to TRBD1. This CDR3 has 14 amino acids. Germline CDR1 and CDR2: MNHEY and SVGAGI. V lost 6 bases, J lost 4 bases, and 7 bases stayed unmatched. This chain's CDR3 is CASRVNRGRYEQYF. CDR3 nucleotides: TGTGCCAGCAGGGTTAACAGGGGGCGGTACGAGCAGTACTTC.

The genes are TRBV4-3 and TRBJ2-5; D uncertain. The J call is in doubt because the DNA end fits TRBJ2-7 better. Germline assignment: CDR1 LGHNA and CDR2 YSLEER. There are 13 residues in the CDR3. CDR3 DNA sequence: TGCGCCAGCAGCCTCGGCAGATCCTACGAGCAGTACTTC. Its translation is CASSLGRSYEQYF.

Remarks on this clone: At the DNA level, this CDR3 is encoded by other sequences in the same sample as well. The chain employs TRBV30 and TRBJ2-6, with TRBD1 matching over 7 bases. V shed 1 base, J shed 0 bases, and the junction held 9 bases outside the gene matches. CDR3 size: 18 residues. Germline CDR1 is GTSNPN and CDR2 is SVGIG (reference sequence). CDR3 amino acids: CAWSGVGQSASGANVLTF. The CDR3 bases are TGTGCCTGGAGTGGGGTGGGACAGTCGGCCTCTGGGGCCAACGTCCTGACTTTC.

The chain carries TRBV4-3 and TRBJ2-7; D uncertain. Germline CDR1 is LGHNA and CDR2 is YSLEER. The CDR3 is made up of 13 amino acids. The V end was cut by 0 bases, the J end by 1 base, with 4 bases between. DNA for the CDR3: TGCGCCAGCAGCCAAGACTCATCCTACGAGCAGTACTTC. Residues: CASSQDSSYEQYF.

This clone was counted a single time. This chain uses TRBV2 with TRBJ1-5; D remains ambiguous. V was clipped by 2 bases and J by 4 bases, with 12 bases between them. This CDR3 is built from 15 residues. Per the germline V gene, CDR1 is SNHLY and CDR2 is FYNNEI. This CDR3 is CASSERKRENQPQHF. The DNA for the CDR3 is TGTGCCAGCAGTGAAAGAAAGAGGGAAAATCAGCCCCAGCATTTT. The whole variable domain, filled in from reference TRBV2 and TRBJ1-5, reads EPEVTQTPSHQVTQMGQEVILRCVPISNHLYFYWYRQILGQKVEFLVSFYNNEISEKSEIFDDQFSVERPDGSNFTLKIRSTKLEDSAMYFCASSERKRENQPQHFGDGTRLSIL.

The J gene is TRBJ2-3, the V gene TRBV25-1, with a weak D call TRBD2 (6 bases). Trimming took 3 bases from V and 5 from J, leaving 12 bases between them. There are 14 residues in the CDR3. Germline V gene lookup returns CDR1 MGHDK and CDR2 SYGVNS. The CDR3 sequence is CASSDRLAIDTQYF. The CDR3 DNA reads TGTGCCAGCAGTGATCGGCTAGCGATAGATACGCAGTATTTT.

V usage is TRBV5-1 and J usage is TRBJ1-4; TRBD1 matches 11 bases. The CDR3 is made up of 16 amino acids. CDR1 and CDR2 from the germline V gene are SGHRS and YFSETQ. The V and J ends lost 4 bases and 4 bases, in that order; junction bases with no gene match: 6. CDR3 bases: TGCGCCAGCAGCCGGACAGGGGGCTCCAATAATGAAAAACTGTTTTTT. This translates into CASSRTGGSNNEKLFF.

Turning to this clone: The same CDR3 arises from other DNA sequences in this sample as well. The V gene is TRBV2, the J gene TRBJ1-3; 8 nucleotides match TRBD1. The CDR3 has 16 residues. Germline CDR1 is SNHLY and CDR2 is FYNNEI. The V gene end was trimmed by 1 base and the J gene end by 1 base; junction bases not matched to a gene: 3. This chain's CDR3 is CASSEGTGWSGNTIYF. DNA of the CDR3: TGTGCCAGCAGTGAAGGGACAGGGTGGTCTGGAAACACCATATATTTT.

This chain joins TRBV18 and TRBJ2-3; unclear D gene. The CDR3 covers 13 residues. Germline V gene data show CDR1 as KGHSH and CDR2 as LQKENI. Trimming removed 4 bases at V and 4 bases at J, with 9 bases between. CDR3 sequence reads: CASSLRRADTQYF. The CDR3 DNA reads as TGTGCCAGCTCACTACGTAGAGCAGATACGCAGTATTTT.

This sequence joins TRBV5-1 and TRBJ2-5; D remains unclear. The CDR3 runs 14 residues. V dropped 4 bases and J dropped 1 base, with 11 bases sitting between them. Per the germline V gene, CDR1 is SGHRS and CDR2 is YFSETQ. CDR3 loop: CASSLSQVQETQYF. For the CDR3, the DNA is TGCGCCAGCAGCCTCTCCCAGGTCCAAGAGACCCAGTACTTC. Supplemented by reference TRBV5-1 and TRBJ2-5, the full variable domain reads KAGVTQTPRYLIKTRGQQVTLSCSPISGHRSVSWYQQTPGQGLQFLFEYFSETQRNKGNFPGRFSGRQFSNSRSEMNVSTLELGDSALYLCASSLSQVQETQYFGPGTRLLVL.